This T cell receptor beta chain is from a study of shared clonotypes between healthy human individuals. The study, taken as a whole, reports: A reduction in generation probabilities was seen for non-shared clonotypes relative to those shared by all four donors. On the whole, naive subsets had larger estimated richness than memory subsets had.

A word on this clone: The antigen is unknown.

Several immunoSEQ plates held equal portions of the genomic DNA taken from each subset. Clones were sequenced by immunoSEQ multiplex PCR, and TCRdb holds only the in-frame ones, with some missing. The sample has 1,400,000 or so clones; just under 99% are singletons. The TCR sequence derives from a man aged 25 to 40 in good health. Sequenced material: naive CD4+ T cells sorted from blood. This sample's subset: CD45RA+ positively selected.

CDR3 in DNA: TGCGCCAGCAGCGGATTACGATCCGACAGGGTGGGGACTGAAGCTTTCTTT. Translated: CASSGLRSDRVGTEAFF. The rearrangement uses TRBV5-1 and TRBJ1-1, with 7 bases that match TRBD1. The CDR3 is made up of 17 amino acids. Germline assignment: CDR1 SGHRS and CDR2 YFSETQ. Unmatched junction bases numbered 17, after V lost 4 bases and J lost 5 bases. Full variable domain (rest looked up from reference TRBV5-1 and TRBJ1-1): KAGVTQTPRYLIKTRGQQVTLSCSPISGHRSVSWYQQTPGQGLQFLFEYFSETQRNKGNFPGRFSGRQFSNSRSEMNVSTLELGDSALYLCASSGLRSDRVGTEAFFGQGTRLTVV.